Listed below are T cell receptor beta chains from one sample, sequenced in a study of T cells in Graves' hyperthyroidism and ophthalmopathy. TCRdb used MiXCR to reprocess the multiplex PCR reads, holding one entry per CDR3 protein. The sample has some 500,000 distinct CDR3 sequences, about 16% seen once. The source material was blood. The receptors shown here come from a woman in her thirties with Graves' ophthalmopathy. CDR3s include the opening cysteine and the closing phenylalanine or tryptophan. A D gene is named only where the DNA matches it firmly. The size field is filled for only some rows; it gives once, few, many or a size class.

d_gene	v_gene	j_gene	abundance	CDR3aa	CDR3nt
TRBD1	TRBV6-4	TRBJ1-6	few	CASMGQGTSPLHF	TGTGCCAGCATGGGACAGGGTACTTCACCCCTCCACTTT
TRBD2	TRBV27	TRBJ2-3	few	CASSLSGRSDTQYF	TGTGCCAGCAGTTTGAGCGGGAGGTCAGATACGCAGTATTTT
TRBD2	TRBV7-9	TRBJ2-7	many	CASSTGLAGVHEQYF	TGTGCCAGCAGCACAGGACTAGCGGGAGTACACGAGCAGTACTTC
-	TRBV25-1	TRBJ2-5	many	CASSESSPIAAQYF	TGTGCCAGCAGTGAATCCAGCCCTATTGCGGCCCAGTACTTC
-	TRBV20-1	TRBJ2-7	-	CSASNPSSYEQYF	TGCAGTGCTAGTAATCCCAGTTCCTACGAGCAGTACTTC
-	TRBV7-9	TRBJ1-6	few	CASSLIYGISPLHF	TGTGCCAGCAGCTTGATTTACGGGATCTCACCCCTCCACTTT
TRBD1	TRBV29-1	TRBJ2-1	-	CSVEDPDRSNEQFF	TGCAGCGTTGAAGACCCGGACAGGAGCAATGAGCAGTTCTTC
-	TRBV15	TRBJ1-1	many	CATSRASMNTEAFF	TGTGCCACCAGCAGAGCCAGCATGAACACTGAAGCTTTCTTT
-	TRBV3-1	TRBJ2-1	many	CASSQKGSDNEQFF	TGTGCCAGCAGCCAAAAGGGCTCTGACAATGAGCAGTTCTTC
-	TRBV28	TRBJ2-5	many	CASSLGLETQYF	TGTGCCAGCAGTTTAGGACTAGAGACCCAGTACTTC
-	TRBV28	TRBJ1-2	-	CASSYPQGHRYGYTF	TGTGCCAGCAGTTACCCCCAGGGACACCGCTATGGCTACACCTTC
-	TRBV5-6	TRBJ2-1	many	CASSLGGFRSYNEQFF	TGTGCCAGCAGCTTGGGAGGTTTTCGGTCCTACAATGAGCAGTTCTTC
TRBD2	TRBV4-1	TRBJ2-1	few	CASSQASTSGRAQAEQFF	TGCGCCAGCAGCCAAGCATCAACTAGCGGGAGGGCCCAGGCTGAGCAGTTCTTC
TRBD1	TRBV6-2/TRBV6-3	TRBJ1-5	many	CASRSEGQGGNQPQHF	TGTGCCAGCAGGTCCGAGGGACAGGGGGGCAATCAGCCCCAGCATTTT
-	TRBV20-1	TRBJ1-6	many	CSARREQGIRPQTPLHF	TGCAGTGCTAGGAGGGAACAGGGAATTCGTCCTCAAACACCCCTCCACTTT
-	TRBV9	TRBJ2-3	many	CASSVAQGRSTDTQYF	TGTGCCAGCAGCGTAGCCCAGGGTAGGAGCACAGATACGCAGTATTTT
TRBD1	TRBV2	TRBJ1-5	many	CASRRDRENNQPQHF	TGTGCCAGCAGGAGGGACAGGGAGAACAATCAGCCCCAGCATTTT
TRBD1	TRBV28	TRBJ1-5	many	CASRRSGGGVQPQHF	TGTGCCAGCAGGCGGTCAGGGGGGGGGGTTCAGCCCCAGCATTTT
-	TRBV7-9	TRBJ2-7	many	CASSETYEQYF	TGTGCCAGCAGTGAGACCTACGAGCAGTACTTC
TRBD2	TRBV5-1	TRBJ2-3	-	CASSYVAGGGDTQYF	TGCGCCAGCAGCTACGTAGCGGGAGGTGGAGATACGCAGTATTTT
-	TRBV30	TRBJ2-1	many	CAWSVRGNEQFF	TGTGCCTGGAGTGTACGTGGCAATGAGCAGTTCTTC
-	TRBV7-2	TRBJ2-3	many	CASSLLSTGARATDTQYF	TGTGCCAGCAGCTTACTGTCGACGGGAGCGAGAGCCACAGATACGCAGTATTTT
TRBD1	TRBV12-3/TRBV12-4	TRBJ2-2	many	CASTVGQGFTGELFF	TGTGCCAGCACCGTGGGACAGGGATTCACCGGGGAGCTGTTTTTT